This T cell receptor (beta chain) appears in the sequencing data of a study of spatial heterogeneity in lung cancer (dated by TCRdb to between 2018 and 2021). Context from the whole study: Beta-chain transcripts were consistently detected in greater numbers than alpha-chain transcripts, which likely reflected higher beta-chain transcript abundance. In tumor regions, TCR transcript counts showed a strong correlation with a T cell transcriptional module score from matched bulk RNA-seq. The study quantitatively compared TCR alpha and beta repertoires across multiple tumor regions, matched nontumor lung and blood in non-small cell lung cancer. Nonsynonymous mutation counts, determined by whole-exome sequencing of tumor tissue, were related to features of the TCR repertoire. At surgery, both alpha and beta chains were TCR-sequenced in more than 200 tumor regions, approximately 64 matched nontumor lung samples and a few dozen PBMC samples. In the raw uncorrected reads, each unique combination of TCR and UMI appeared on average more than ten times. Overall study results and their limits: Additional single-cell paired TCR alpha and beta sequencing was considered necessary to confirm, at a functional level, the hypothesis that regional TCRs recognize regional mutations. Counts of ubiquitous and regional expanded TCRs were found to correlate with counts of ubiquitous and regional nonsynonymous mutations, respectively. A correlation was observed between the number of expanded intratumoral alpha and beta TCRs and the tumor nonsynonymous mutation count. TCR-seq was estimated to cover only approximately 6.6% of tumor T cells for alpha chains and about 13% for beta chains.

The library was made by 5' RACE. TCRdb names NextSeq 500 as the instrument used. The TCR library protocol attached a unique molecular identifier to each TCR cDNA molecule to allow correction of PCR and sequencing errors. As for the original processing: TCR identification, UMI-based error correction and CDR3 extraction were performed with Decombinator tools. TCRs above a frequency of 2 per 1,000, corresponding to the top 1% of the tumor frequency distribution, were defined as expanded. Expanded tumor TCRs statistically deemed absent (corrected P<0.05) from at least one tumor region were classed as regional, and all other expanded tumor TCRs were classed as ubiquitous. Renyi diversity was calculated using the R vegan package after each repertoire was subsampled 100 times to 5,000 TCRs. To build CDR3 similarity networks, amino acid triplet string-kernel similarity was used, and CDR3s were connected when their pairwise similarity was above 0.82. TCRdb handled the public reads itself, with Q25 trimming in fastp and clone calling in MiXCR, and kept productive beta chains. Each entry is one CDR3 protein sequence, shown with its most common DNA and genes. TCRdb's processing, not the study's, gives the V and J calls here. The sample has 18,000 or so distinct CDR3 sequences on record, about 7% of them singletons. The ten top clones hold 20% to 25% of the sample.

The cysteine opens and the phenylalanine closes a CDR3 of 14 amino acids. Only CDR3 DNA remains: 42 bases, in frame from the first base. Via the germline V gene, CDR1 is KGHDR and CDR2 SFDVKD. V gives up 0 bases and J gives up 3 bases, and the segment between their germline ends measures 6 bases. This clonotype appeared many times. Which antigen it targets is not known. No base quality information exists; no much larger clone differs at one position. In the paper's terms, the time point label means: sample taken at primary tumor resection. Donors were around 69 patients with early-stage, untreated non-small cell lung cancer from the lung TRACERx cohort. Whole RNA extracted from tumor and nontumor lung tissue, or from cryopreserved PBMC samples, was used for TCR sequencing without cell sorting. A patient was chosen for TCR sequencing only when enough RNA was available from at least two tumor regions. A lung pathologist reviewed the tumor and adjacent nontumor lung specimens before the specimens were selected.

The specimen comprised lung tumor tissue, sampled at surgery. The chain was built from TRBV24-1 and TRBJ2-3; the D gene cannot be named for sure. The clonotype originates from a female donor with early-stage non-small cell lung cancer. The DNA reads TGTGCCACCAGTGATTTGCATACGACAGATACGCAGTATTTT. This yields the protein CATSDLHTTDTQYF.